A single sample is the source of the 13 T cell receptor beta chains below, sequenced in a study of regulatory T cells in long-lasting Graves disease (dated by TCRdb to the early 2020s). Preparation of the library involved multiplex PCR. The sequencer listed for this sample is Illumina HiSeq 4000. To build TCR beta libraries, CDR3 regions were amplified by Arm-PCR using iRepertoire HTBI primers. The public reads were quality trimmed at Q25 with fastp and then assembled into clones with MiXCR by TCRdb, keeping productive beta chains. CDR3 protein sequences are deduplicated, and each keeps its most common genes and DNA. This sample is represented by around 500,000 distinct CDR3 sequences; more than 10% of them were singletons. The ten most abundant clones make up about 8.3% of the sample. Read against the paper, the sample's time point label means: newly diagnosed GD, antithyroid drugs for less than 3 months. For both TCR sequencing and RNA sequencing, RNA was extracted from PBMCs in TRIzol.

This sample also appeared in a second study, on T cells in Graves' hyperthyroidism and ophthalmopathy.

The sample consisted of peripheral blood mononuclear cells (PBMCs), taken at new diagnosis, from a patient treated with antithyroid drugs. Source of these receptors: a woman aged 25-40 years with Graves disease. Donor details come from another sample of the same person, matched by shared clones.

Of note for this clonotype: One junction end does not reproduce the germline sequence, and a read error may be involved. The chain couples TRBV27 to TRBJ2-1, with D possibly matching TRBD2 (5 bases). The J call may be in error: the DNA end matches TRBJ2-5 better. The CDR3 length is 11 residues. CDR1 and CDR2 from the germline V gene are MNHEY and SMNVEV (reference sequence). The CDR3 DNA sequence: TGTGCCAGCAGTTTAGGGGAGATCCAGTACTTC. Translation gives CASSLGEIQYF.

In the case of this clonotype: A much more abundant neighbour one base away suggests this may be a read error. V and J are TRBV30 and TRBJ2-7, with D maybe TRBD2 (7 bases). The CDR3 loop spans 15 amino acids. The germline V gene has CDR1 GTSNPN and CDR2 SVGIG (reference sequence). The CDR3 is CTWSVGGGGSYEQYF. The CDR3 region has the DNA TGTACCTGGAGTGTAGGGGGGGGAGGCTCCTACGAGCAGTACTTC.

The chain combines TRBV20-1 with TRBJ1-2; D ambiguous. The length of the CDR3 is 14 residues. From germline, CDR1 is DFQATT and CDR2 SNEGSKA (reference sequence). The V and J ends lost 4 bases and 4 bases respectively, with 16 bases between them. The CDR3 reads CSATNRRTFYGYTF. DNA of the CDR3: TGCAGTGCTACCAACAGACGAACCTTCTATGGCTACACCTTC.

With respect to this clonotype: A much larger clone differs from this one at a single base, so this may be a read error. Since the CDR3 does not end with the conserved phenylalanine or tryptophan, this likely comes from a read error. This chain links TRBV18 with TRBJ1-5; weak D call: TRBD1 (5 bases). Germline loops: CDR1 KGHSH, CDR2 LQKENI. This CDR3 contains 15 residues. The V and J ends lost 5 bases and 6 bases respectively, with 17 bases between them. The CDR3 sequence: CASSLQESIGQPQHS. In nucleotides, the CDR3 is TGTGCCAGCTCATTACAGGAGTCTATAGGTCAGCCCCAGCATTCT.

As to this clonotype: A much larger clonotype is one base distant, so this may be a read error. The rearrangement links TRBV20-1 to TRBJ2-1; 9 bases fit TRBD2. Per the germline V gene, CDR1 is DFQATT and CDR2 is SNEGSKA (reference sequence). CDR3 size: 14 residues. The CDR3 region is CSVRDAGGLNEQFF. DNA of the CDR3: TGCAGTGTTAGAGACGCGGGAGGGCTGAATGAGCAGTTCTTC.

This clonotype was counted only a few times. This may stem from a read error, because a much larger clone lies one nucleotide away. This sequence joins TRBV13 and TRBJ1-1, with D possibly being TRBD1 (6 bases). This CDR3 spans 16 amino acids. Trimming removed 7 bases at V and 5 bases at J, with 23 bases between. The germline gives CDR1 PRHDT, CDR2 FYEKMQ (reference sequence). CDR3 bases: TGTGCCAGCAACCTCGTTACATGGGGGGCGAAGACTGAAGCTTTCTTT. Encoded protein: CASNLVTWGAKTEAFF.

The table lists this clonotype with many counts. The rearrangement joins TRBV28 to TRBJ2-1, with 14 bases matching TRBD2. The junction had 6 bases not matched to a gene; V was cut back by 7 bases and J by 7 bases. Germline CDR1 reads MDHEN; CDR2 reads SYDVKM. CDR3 length: 15 residues. CDR3 loop: CASKGLAGAWNEQFF. DNA for the CDR3: TGTGCCAGCAAGGGACTAGCGGGGGCCTGGAATGAGCAGTTCTTC.

The chain has TRBV28 and TRBJ2-3, with a possible D match to TRBD2 (7 bases). The CDR3 covers 21 residues. The V end lost 4 bases, the J end lost 2 bases, and 31 bases lay between the germline ends. Germline CDR1 is MDHEN and CDR2 is SYDVKM. The CDR3 DNA reads as TGTGCCAGCAGTTCTCCTCCCCGGGCGGGGGCTACCCCCTCTTTCACAGATACGCAGTATTTT. Protein sequence: CASSSPPRAGATPSFTDTQYF.

This clonotype has ten or more counts. The chain has TRBV30 and TRBJ2-2; D call uncertain. CDR1 is GTSNPN and CDR2 is SVGIG in the germline V gene (reference sequence). There are 15 residues in the CDR3. V was shortened by 4 bases and J by 6 bases, with 18 bases between the two germline ends. CDR3 region: CAWKIGALMAGELFF. In DNA, the CDR3 is TGTGCCTGGAAAATTGGAGCATTAATGGCCGGGGAGCTGTTTTTT. Based on the CDR3 plus reference TRBV30 and TRBJ2-2, the full variable domain is SQTIHQWPATLVQPVGSPLSLECTVEGTSNPNLYWYRQAAGRGLQLLFYSVGIGQISSEVPQNLSASRPQDRQFILSSKKLLLSDSGFYLCAWKIGALMAGELFFGEGSRLTVL.

This clonotype was counted many times. V usage is TRBV11-2 and J usage is TRBJ1-5, with TRBD1 matching 7 bases. Germline CDR1 SGHAT, CDR2 FQNNGV. The V and J ends lost 5 bases and 11 bases, in that order; junction bases with no gene match: 6. CDR3 size: 12 residues. CDR3 nucleotides: TGTGCCAGCAGCCTGGACAGGAGGACCCAGCATTTT. Protein sequence: CASSLDRRTQHF.

At least ten counts were recorded for this clonotype. The CDR3 coding sequence is TGTGCCAGCAATCACATCTCTGGGGCCAACGTCCTGACTTTC. Protein product: CASNHISGANVLTF. The V call is TRBV2, the J call TRBJ2-6, with D uncertain. This CDR3 is 14 amino acids long. Germline V gene data show CDR1 as SNHLY and CDR2 as FYNNEI. V gave up 7 bases and J gave up 0 bases, with 7 bases separating them.

This clonotype was picked up a small number of times. The rearrangement links TRBV19 to TRBJ2-2; D gene ambiguous. The CDR3 spans 13 residues. Trimming removed 5 bases at V and 7 bases at J, with 11 bases between. CDR1 and CDR2 (germline): LNHDA, SQIVND (reference sequence). The CDR3 protein is CASSRPAGGELFF. The CDR3 nucleotides read TGTGCCAGTAGTCGTCCCGCTGGCGGGGAGCTGTTTTTT.

This clonotype showed up many times. The chain couples TRBV24-1 to TRBJ2-3, with 8 nucleotides matching TRBD2. The J segment lost 1 base and the V segment lost 7 bases, leaving 6 bases of the junction unmatched. This CDR3 comprises 15 residues. The germline V gene has CDR1 KGHDR and CDR2 SFDVKD. The CDR3 sequence: CATSHPTSGTDTQYF. The CDR3 DNA reads as TGTGCCACCAGCCATCCGACTAGCGGCACAGATACGCAGTATTTT.